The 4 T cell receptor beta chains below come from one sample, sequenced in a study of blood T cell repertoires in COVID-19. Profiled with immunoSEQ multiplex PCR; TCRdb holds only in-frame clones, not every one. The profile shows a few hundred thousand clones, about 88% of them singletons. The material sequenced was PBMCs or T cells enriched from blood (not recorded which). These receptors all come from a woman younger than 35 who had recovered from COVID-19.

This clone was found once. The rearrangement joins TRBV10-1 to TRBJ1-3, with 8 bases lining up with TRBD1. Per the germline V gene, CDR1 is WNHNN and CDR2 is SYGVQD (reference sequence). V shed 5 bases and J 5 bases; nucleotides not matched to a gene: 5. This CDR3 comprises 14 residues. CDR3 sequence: CASSKQGVRNTIYF. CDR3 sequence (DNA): TGCGCCAGCAGTAAACAGGGGGTAAGAAACACCATATATTTT.

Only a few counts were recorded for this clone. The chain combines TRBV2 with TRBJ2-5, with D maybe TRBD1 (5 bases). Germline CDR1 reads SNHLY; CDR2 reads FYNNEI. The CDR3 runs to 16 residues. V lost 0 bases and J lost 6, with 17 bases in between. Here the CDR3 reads CASSEALLGQGKTQYF. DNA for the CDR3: TGTGCCAGCAGTGAAGCGCTGTTAGGGCAGGGCAAGACCCAGTACTTC. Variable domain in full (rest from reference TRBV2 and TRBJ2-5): EPEVTQTPSHQVTQMGQEVILRCVPISNHLYFYWYRQILGQKVEFLVSFYNNEISEKSEIFDDQFSVERPDGSNFTLKIRSTKLEDSAMYFCASSEALLGQGKTQYFGPGTRLLVL.

The CDR3 nucleotides read TGTGCCAGCAGTTACCCAACCGGGACTAGCGCTGAGCAGTTCTTC. This codes for CASSYPTGTSAEQFF. The V call is TRBV6-5, the J call TRBJ2-1; 10 positions match TRBD2. The V gene's germline CDR1 is MNHEY and CDR2 SVGAGI. The CDR3 has 15 amino acids. With V trimmed by 2 bases and J by 9 bases, 7 bases remained unmatched.

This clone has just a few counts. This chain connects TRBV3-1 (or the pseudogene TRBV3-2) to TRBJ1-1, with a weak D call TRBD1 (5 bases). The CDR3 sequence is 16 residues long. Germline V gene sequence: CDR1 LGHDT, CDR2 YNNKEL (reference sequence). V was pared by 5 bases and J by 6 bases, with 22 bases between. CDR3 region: CASSAILGALSAEAFF. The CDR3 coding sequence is TGTGCCAGCAGCGCAATTCTAGGGGCCCTGAGCGCTGAAGCTTTCTTT.